Listed here are 16 T cell receptor beta chains from one sample, sequenced in a study of blood T cell repertoires in COVID-19. Repertoires were generated with immunoSEQ multiplex PCR, while TCRdb's copy carries only in-frame clones and drops some. There are approximately 31,000 clones in the sample; around 85% occur only once, and around 8.6% lies in the top ten. The sequenced sample was peripheral blood. These receptors were taken from an elderly man with active COVID-19.

The chain combines TRBV5-1 with TRBJ1-1; D gene ambiguous. V was pared by 0 bases and J by 0 bases, with 12 bases between. This CDR3 comprises 16 residues. Germline CDR1 and CDR2: SGHRS and YFSETQ. The CDR3 DNA is TGCGCCAGCAGCTTGGGTGCTAGACGGATGAACACTGAAGCTTTCTTT. The encoded protein is CASSLGARRMNTEAFF.

The V and J genes are TRBV7-8 and TRBJ2-3, with 7 bases fitting TRBD1. The germline V gene has CDR1 SGHVS and CDR2 FQNEAQ. With V trimmed by 5 bases and J by 1 base, 9 bases remained unmatched. The CDR3 runs to 16 residues. In DNA form, the CDR3 reads TGTGCCAGCAGCAAGAACTGGGGGACAGGCACAGATACGCAGTATTTT. Translated: CASSKNWGTGTDTQYF.

The chain is built from TRBV18 and TRBJ2-7; perhaps TRBD2 as D (6 bases). The CDR3 length is 14 residues. The V and J ends lost 6 bases and 1 base respectively, with 13 bases between them. Per the germline V gene, CDR1 is KGHSH and CDR2 is LQKENI. CDR3 sequence: CASSEVADSYEQYF. DNA for the CDR3: TGTGCCAGCTCGGAAGTAGCGGATTCCTACGAGCAGTACTTC.

This clone was counted between two and nine times. The chain has TRBV19 and TRBJ1-5, with a weak D call TRBD1 (6 bases). Germline loops: CDR1 LNHDA, CDR2 SQIVND (reference sequence). Trimming stripped 6 bases from V and 2 bases from J, with 14 bases between. The CDR3 is made up of 15 amino acids. The CDR3 region is CASRRGFSGNQPQHF. The CDR3 bases are TGTGCCAGTAGGAGGGGGTTCTCAGGCAATCAGCCCCAGCATTTT.

The chain is built from TRBV9 and TRBJ1-1, with D tentatively TRBD1 (6 bases). V was cut by 5 bases and J by 5 bases, with 19 bases left in between. The CDR3 loop spans 15 amino acids. From germline, CDR1 is SGDLS and CDR2 YYNGEE. CDR3 nucleotides: TGTGCCAGCAGTCCTGAGGGGGTTCCCCCGACTGAAGCTTTCTTT. Translation: CASSPEGVPPTEAFF.

The chain combines TRBV9 with TRBJ1-1; D possibly corresponds to TRBD1 (6 bases). The germline V gene has CDR1 SGDLS and CDR2 YYNGEE. CDR3 length: 17 residues. V lost 0 bases and J lost 4, with 19 bases in between. The CDR3 spells CASSVEGAGARSTEAFF. CDR3 nucleotides: TGTGCCAGCAGCGTAGAAGGGGCAGGGGCGAGGAGCACTGAAGCTTTCTTT.

CDR3 sequence: CASSLSGAPYEQYF. The DNA for the CDR3 is TGTGCCAGCAGCTTATCAGGGGCTCCCTACGAGCAGTACTTC. The chain links TRBV7-9 to TRBJ2-7; D is possibly TRBD1 (6 bases). Deletions cut 2 bases from V and 2 bases from J, with 10 bases between. Germline CDR1 and CDR2: SEHNR and FQNEAQ (reference sequence). The CDR3 spans 14 residues.

The J gene is TRBJ1-5, the V gene TRBV4-1; a possible D gene is TRBD1 (5 bases). Trimming removed 0 bases from V and 4 bases from J, with 10 bases in between. CDR1 and CDR2 from the germline V gene are MGHRA and YSYEKL. There are 15 residues in the CDR3. CDR3 sequence reads: CASSQEPGLNQPQHF. CDR3 nucleotide sequence: TGCGCCAGCAGCCAAGAACCAGGGTTGAATCAGCCCCAGCATTTT.

The J gene is TRBJ2-2, the V gene TRBV6-6; maybe TRBD2 (5 bases). Germline V lookup: CDR1 MNHNY, CDR2 SVGAGI (reference sequence). V was pared by 2 bases and J by 7 bases, with 14 bases between. The CDR3 is 15 residues long. CDR3 coding DNA: TGTGCCAGCAGTTACCCTATCCGGGGTAGCGGGGAGCTGTTTTTT. This gives the protein CASSYPIRGSGELFF.

The chain uses TRBV6-2 or TRBV6-3 and TRBJ1-5; no reliable D call. V was trimmed by 2 bases and J by 6 bases, leaving 8 bases between them. CDR1 is MNHEY and CDR2 is SVGEGT in the germline V gene. CDR3 size: 13 residues. In nucleotides, the CDR3 is TGTGCCAGCAGTTACAGCGCGAGTCAGCCCCAGCATTTT. Translating gives CASSYSASQPQHF.

J is TRBJ1-2 and V is TRBV7-3; perhaps TRBD1 as D (5 bases). The germline CDR1 and CDR2 sequences are SGHTA and FQGTGA. V was shortened by 0 bases and J by 4 bases, with 12 bases between the two germline ends. The CDR3 has 15 residues. The CDR3 reads CASSLTGGFGYGYTF. CDR3 DNA: TGTGCCAGCAGCTTAACCGGGGGGTTCGGCTATGGCTACACCTTC.

This sequence joins TRBV7-2 and TRBJ2-3; TRBD2 agrees at 14 bases. The CDR3 covers 17 residues. The V and J ends lost 4 bases and 5 bases, in that order; junction bases with no gene match: 8. Germline V lookup: CDR1 SGHTA, CDR2 FQGNSA. The CDR3 DNA is TGTGCCAGCAGCTCCCAGGGACTAGCGGGGGCCAGAGATACGCAGTATTTT. Residues: CASSSQGLAGARDTQYF.

The chain carries TRBV9 and TRBJ2-3; 8 nucleotides align to TRBD1. Germline V gene data show CDR1 as SGDLS and CDR2 as YYNGEE. This CDR3 has 15 residues. V was clipped by 4 bases and J by 4 bases; unmatched bases: 8. CDR3 amino acids: CASSKTGGGPDTQYF. CDR3 bases: TGTGCCAGCAGCAAAACAGGGGGTGGCCCAGATACGCAGTATTTT.

The chain is built from TRBV11-2 and TRBJ2-7, with 11 bases identical to TRBD1. Germline V gene data show CDR1 as SGHAT and CDR2 as FQNNGV. CDR3 length equals 14 residues. The J segment lost 7 bases and the V segment lost 4 bases, leaving 6 bases of the junction unmatched. The CDR3 spells CASSYTGTGGEQYF. In nucleotides, the CDR3 is TGTGCCAGCAGCTACACCGGGACAGGGGGAGAGCAGTACTTC.

The J gene is TRBJ1-4, the V gene TRBV5-4, with D unclear. The V end was cut by 0 bases, the J end by 4 bases, with 7 bases between. Germline CDR1 SGHNT, CDR2 YYREEE (reference sequence). The length of the CDR3 is 14 residues. The CDR3 protein is CASSLDRRNEKLFF. DNA for the CDR3: TGTGCCAGCAGCTTGGACAGACGTAATGAAAAACTGTTTTTT.

The gene calls are TRBV3-1 (or the pseudogene TRBV3-2) and TRBJ2-1; 7 bases agree with TRBD2. The CDR3 has 12 residues. From germline, CDR1 is LGHDT and CDR2 YNNKEL (reference sequence). J gave up 7 bases and V 5 bases, and 2 bases lay outside the gene matches. In DNA form, the CDR3 reads TGTGCCAGCAGCGGGGGGGGGAATGAGCAGTTCTTC. Encoded protein: CASSGGGNEQFF.